The clone carrying this TCR beta chain was observed at least ten times. Its antigen is as yet unknown. Between the trimmed V and J ends, which lost 5 bases and 7 bases, there was a span of 17 bases. The CDR3 is made up of 15 amino acids. Germline V CDR1 and CDR2: SEHNR, FQNEAQ (reference sequence). The sample belongs to a study of Graves' ophthalmopathy and Graves' hyperthyroidism. Regarding the study as a whole: Classification of ophthalmopathy versus stable hyperthyroidism by a 13-signature model yielded 85% to 90% sensitivity and around 76% specificity. Thyroid clonotypes that were expanded above 0.001 frequency mostly also appeared in blood.

Additional autoimmune diseases, uncontrolled infections, pregnancy or lactation disqualified patients. RNA served as the template for amplifying TCR beta CDR3 regions. In the first round, RT-PCR was carried out with HTBI primers, and a multiplex PCR formed the second round. TCRdb analysed the multiplex PCR reads with MiXCR anew, one entry per CDR3 protein. This repertoire shows around 590,000 distinct CDR3 sequences, 35% to 45% found once; its top ten account for over 3.5%. The TCR sequence derives from an adult man with Graves' hyperthyroidism. The chain has TRBV7-9 and TRBJ1-4; weak D call: TRBD1 (5 bases). Sequences were obtained from peripheral blood or thyroid tissue (not recorded which). CDR3 coding DNA: TGTGCCAGCAGCCTCAGGGAGGAAAAGGTTGAAAAACTGTTTTTT. Its translation: CASSLREEKVEKLFF.